This T cell receptor (beta chain) originates from a study of blood T cell repertoires in COVID-19. Study-level background: The analysed material was cDNA or gDNA that came from T cells, B-cell-depleted T cells, or PBMCs.

Recruitment covered about two dozen US areas and drew participants whose ages spanned about 18 to 90 years. Recovered status applied to Cohort 3 donors who had two consecutive negative PCRs. It also applied to those with clearance or with symptom resolution. Per the original methods: Nucleated cell counts were estimated from reference gene primer amplification. Libraries were prepared by immunoSEQ multiplex PCR; TCRdb keeps only in-frame clonotypes and omits some of them. That table furnishes V, J and clone size, whereas the DNA furnished D and trimming. The sample has hundreds of thousands of clones, roughly nine tenths seen once. V lost 6 bases, J lost 8 bases, and 22 bases lay in between. Germline CDR1 reads LNHDA; CDR2 reads SQIVND (reference sequence). The CDR3 has 16 amino acids.

This sequence originates from a woman between 18 and 29 years old who had recovered from COVID-19. The V call is TRBV19, the J call TRBJ1-4; D is undetermined. The source material was PBMCs or T cells enriched from blood (not recorded which). CDR3 bases: TGTGCCAGTAGCGCCCGACTACAGCGATGGAAAGAAAAACTGTTTTTT. Protein sequence: CASSARLQRWKEKLFF.